The 6 T cell receptor beta chains below come from one sample, sequenced in a study of CD8+CD57+ T cells in acquired aplastic anemia. CDR3 and TCR beta VDJ profiling relied on a genomic DNA template. TCRdb independently ran MiXCR on the reads; one entry per CDR3 protein. The table shows some 290,000 distinct CDR3 sequences, with roughly half occurring only once. Sequenced material: sorted CD4+, CD8+, or CD8+CD57+ T cells (not recorded which) from PBMCs. Every receptor here comes from a human donor with severe aplastic anemia or a healthy control (not recorded which).

Concerning this clonotype: A much larger clonotype is one base distant, so this may be a read error. This chain joins TRBV19 and TRBJ2-5; 9 bases fit TRBD1. In germline, CDR1 is LNHDA, CDR2 SQIVND (reference sequence). The CDR3 is 13 residues long. The CDR3 loop reads CASNRGRGETQDF. The DNA for the CDR3 is TGTGCCAGTAACAGGGGGCGCGGAGAGACCCAGGACTTC.

This clonotype was recorded at least ten times. The chain employs TRBV10-3 and TRBJ2-3; a weak D match, TRBD1 (5 bases). The CDR3 covers 15 residues. V was trimmed by 4 bases and J by 2 bases, leaving 13 bases between them. Germline assignment: CDR1 ENHRY and CDR2 SYGVKD. The CDR3 DNA follows: TGTGCCATCAGTGGGGCTGGGGCAATCACAGATACGCAGTATTTT. Translated, it gives CAISGAGAITDTQYF.

The gene calls are TRBV19 and TRBJ1-5, with unresolved D. V was cut by 7 bases and J by 1 base, with 11 bases left in between. There are 14 residues in the CDR3. Germline CDR1 LNHDA, CDR2 SQIVND (reference sequence). The CDR3 region is CASKWGRSNQPQHF. DNA of the CDR3: TGTGCCAGTAAGTGGGGAAGAAGCAATCAGCCCCAGCATTTT. Drawing the rest from reference TRBV19 and TRBJ1-5, the complete variable domain is DGGITQSPKYLFRKEGQNVTLSCEQNLNHDAMYWYRQDPGQGLRLIYYSQIVNDFQKGDIAEGYSVSREKKESFPLTVTSAQKNPTAFYLCASKWGRSNQPQHFGDGTRLSIL.

This chain links TRBV29-1 with TRBJ2-3, with 9 bases fitting TRBD2. This CDR3 comprises 14 residues. Germline-derived CDR1 and CDR2 are SQVTM and ANQGSEA. J was trimmed by 2 bases and V by 4 bases; bases with no gene match: 4. The CDR3 here is CSVGLAGYTDTQYF. CDR3 nucleotide sequence: TGCAGCGTTGGTCTAGCGGGATACACAGATACGCAGTATTTT.

The V call is TRBV10-3, the J call TRBJ2-7; D possibly corresponds to TRBD1 (5 bases). CDR3 length: 14 amino acids. The V gene lost 10 bases and the J gene lost 0 bases, with 16 bases spanning the gap. Looked up from germline, CDR1 is ENHRY and CDR2 is SYGVKD. This CDR3 is CATGQQVSSYEQYF. As DNA, the CDR3 is TGTGCCACCGGACAACAGGTTAGCTCCTACGAGCAGTACTTC.

This clonotype was seen ten or more times. One junction end disagrees with the germline gene, perhaps due to a read error. The CDR3 is CASSPLGGTYDYTF. In DNA, the CDR3 is TGTGCCAGCAGCCCACTTGGGGGGACCTATGACTACACCTTC. This chain connects TRBV7-3 to TRBJ1-2; possible D gene TRBD1, 5 bases. Germline assignment: CDR1 SGHTA and CDR2 FQGTGA. The CDR3 is made up of 14 amino acids. The full variable domain, its missing parts supplied by reference TRBV7-3 and TRBJ1-2, is GAGVSQTPSNKVTEKGKYVELRCDPISGHTALYWYRQSLGQGPEFLIYFQGTGAADDSGLPNDRFFAVRPEGSVSTLKIQRTERGDSAVYLCASSPLGGTYDYTFGSGTRLTVV.